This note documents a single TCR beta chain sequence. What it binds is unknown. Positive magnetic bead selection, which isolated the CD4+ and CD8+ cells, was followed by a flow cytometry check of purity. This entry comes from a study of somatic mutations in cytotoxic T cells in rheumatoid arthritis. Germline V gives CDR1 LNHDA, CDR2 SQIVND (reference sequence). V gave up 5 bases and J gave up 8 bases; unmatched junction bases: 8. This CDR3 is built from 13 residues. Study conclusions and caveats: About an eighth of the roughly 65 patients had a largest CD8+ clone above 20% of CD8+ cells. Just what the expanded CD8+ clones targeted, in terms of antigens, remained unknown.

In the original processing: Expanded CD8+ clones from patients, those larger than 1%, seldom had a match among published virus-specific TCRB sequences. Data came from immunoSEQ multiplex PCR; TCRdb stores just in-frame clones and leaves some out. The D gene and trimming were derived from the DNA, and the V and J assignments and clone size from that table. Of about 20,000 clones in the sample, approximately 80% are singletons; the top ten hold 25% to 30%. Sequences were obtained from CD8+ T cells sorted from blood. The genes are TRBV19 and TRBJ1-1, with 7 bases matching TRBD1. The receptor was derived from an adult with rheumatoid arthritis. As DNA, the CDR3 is TGTGCCAGTAGTGCCCAGGGGGGCGTGGAAGCTTTCTTT. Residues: CASSAQGGVEAFF.